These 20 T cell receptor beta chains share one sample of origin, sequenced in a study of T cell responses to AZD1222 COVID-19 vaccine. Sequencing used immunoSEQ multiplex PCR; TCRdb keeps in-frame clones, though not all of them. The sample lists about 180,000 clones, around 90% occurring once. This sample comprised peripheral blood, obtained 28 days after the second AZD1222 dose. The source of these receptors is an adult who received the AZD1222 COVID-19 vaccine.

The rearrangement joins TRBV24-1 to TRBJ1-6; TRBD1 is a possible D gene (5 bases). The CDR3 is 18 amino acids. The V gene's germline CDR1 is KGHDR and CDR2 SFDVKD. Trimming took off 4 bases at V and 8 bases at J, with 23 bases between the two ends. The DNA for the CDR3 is TGTGCCACCAGTGACCCGGGGGACTTTCTGTTCACCTATTCACCCCTCCACTTT. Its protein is CATSDPGDFLFTYSPLHF.

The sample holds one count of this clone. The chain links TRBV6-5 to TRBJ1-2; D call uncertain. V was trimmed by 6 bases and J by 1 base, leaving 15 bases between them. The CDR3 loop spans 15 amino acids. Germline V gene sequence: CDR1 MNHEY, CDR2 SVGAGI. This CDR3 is CASSGRAGRNYGYTF. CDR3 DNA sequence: TGTGCCAGCAGCGGAAGGGCAGGCCGTAACTATGGCTACACCTTC.

CDR3 sequence (DNA): TGCGCCAGCAGCCAAGAAAGGCAGGCGCGGCATGGCTACACCTTC. It codes for CASSQERQARHGYTF. The chain employs TRBV4-3 and TRBJ1-2; D not certain. The CDR3 consists of 15 residues. Germline CDR1 is LGHNA and CDR2 is YSLEER. The ends were cut back, 0 bases at V and 6 bases at J, with 14 bases in the middle.

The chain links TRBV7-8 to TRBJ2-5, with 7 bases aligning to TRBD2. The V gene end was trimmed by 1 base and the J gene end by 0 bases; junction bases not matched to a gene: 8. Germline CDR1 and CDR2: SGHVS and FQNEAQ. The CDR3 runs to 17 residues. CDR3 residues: CASSLGVAGLYQETQYF. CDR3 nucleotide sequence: TGTGCCAGCAGCTTAGGGGTAGCGGGCCTCTACCAAGAGACCCAGTACTTC. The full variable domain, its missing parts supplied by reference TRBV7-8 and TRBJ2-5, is GAGVSQSPRYKVAKRGQDVALRCDPISGHVSLFWYQQALGQGPEFLTYFQNEAQLDKSGLPSDRFFAERPEGSVSTLKIQRTQQEDSAVYLCASSLGVAGLYQETQYFGPGTRLLVL.

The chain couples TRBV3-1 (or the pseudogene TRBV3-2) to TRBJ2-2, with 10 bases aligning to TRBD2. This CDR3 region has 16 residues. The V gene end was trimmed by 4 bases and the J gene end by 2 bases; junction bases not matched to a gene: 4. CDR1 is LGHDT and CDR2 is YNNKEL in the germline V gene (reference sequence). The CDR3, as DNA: TGTGCCAGCAGCCGTTTAGCGGGGGGAAACACCGGGGAGCTGTTTTTT. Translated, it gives CASSRLAGGNTGELFF.

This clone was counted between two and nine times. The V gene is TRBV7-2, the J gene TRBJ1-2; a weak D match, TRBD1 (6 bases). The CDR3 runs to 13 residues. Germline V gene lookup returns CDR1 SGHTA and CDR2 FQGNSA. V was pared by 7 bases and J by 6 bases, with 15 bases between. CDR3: CASIRGGRDGYTF. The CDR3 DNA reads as TGTGCCAGCATTCGAGGGGGGCGGGATGGCTACACCTTC.

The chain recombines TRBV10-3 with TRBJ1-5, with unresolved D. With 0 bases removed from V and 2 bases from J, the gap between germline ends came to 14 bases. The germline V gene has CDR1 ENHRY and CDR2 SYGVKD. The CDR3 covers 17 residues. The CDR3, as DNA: TGTGCCATCAGTGAGTCGATTATCGTGCAGGGCAATCAGCCCCAGCATTTT. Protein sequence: CAISESIIVQGNQPQHF.

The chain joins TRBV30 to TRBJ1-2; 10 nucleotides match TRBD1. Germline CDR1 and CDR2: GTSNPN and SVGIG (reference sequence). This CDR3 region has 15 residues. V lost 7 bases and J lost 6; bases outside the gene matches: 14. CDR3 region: CASKGTGVKDDGYTF. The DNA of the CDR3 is TGTGCCTCGAAGGGGACAGGGGTAAAGGACGATGGCTACACCTTC. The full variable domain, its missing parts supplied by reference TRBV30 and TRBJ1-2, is SQTIHQWPATLVQPVGSPLSLECTVEGTSNPNLYWYRQAAGRGLQLLFYSVGIGQISSEVPQNLSASRPQDRQFILSSKKLLLSDSGFYLCASKGTGVKDDGYTFGSGTRLTVV.

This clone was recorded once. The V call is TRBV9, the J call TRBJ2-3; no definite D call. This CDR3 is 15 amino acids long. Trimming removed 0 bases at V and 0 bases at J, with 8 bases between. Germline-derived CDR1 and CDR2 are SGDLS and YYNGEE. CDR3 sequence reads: CASSVDSESTDTQYF. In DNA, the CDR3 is TGTGCCAGCAGCGTAGATTCCGAAAGCACAGATACGCAGTATTTT.

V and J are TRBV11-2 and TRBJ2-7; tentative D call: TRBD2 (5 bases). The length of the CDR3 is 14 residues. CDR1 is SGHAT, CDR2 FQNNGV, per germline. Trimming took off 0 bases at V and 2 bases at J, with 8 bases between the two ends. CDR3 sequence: CASSLERRAYEQYF. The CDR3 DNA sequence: TGTGCCAGCAGCTTAGAACGGCGGGCCTACGAGCAGTACTTC.

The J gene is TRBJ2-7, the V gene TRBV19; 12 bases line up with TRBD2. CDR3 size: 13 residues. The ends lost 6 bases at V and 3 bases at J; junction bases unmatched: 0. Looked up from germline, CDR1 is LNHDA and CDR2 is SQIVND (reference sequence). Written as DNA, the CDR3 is TGTGCCAGTAGACTAGCGGGAGGCTACGAGCAGTACTTC. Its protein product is CASRLAGGYEQYF.

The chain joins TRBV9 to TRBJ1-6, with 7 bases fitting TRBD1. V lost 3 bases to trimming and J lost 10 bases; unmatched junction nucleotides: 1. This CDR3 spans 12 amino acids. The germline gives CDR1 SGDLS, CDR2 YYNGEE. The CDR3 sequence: CASSATGSPLHF. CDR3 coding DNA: TGTGCCAGCAGCGCGACAGGGTCACCCCTCCACTTT.

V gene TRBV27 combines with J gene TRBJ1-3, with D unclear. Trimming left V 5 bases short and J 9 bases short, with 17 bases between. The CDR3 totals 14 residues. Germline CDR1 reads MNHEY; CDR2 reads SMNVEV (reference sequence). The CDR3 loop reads CASSPVGGWGTIYF. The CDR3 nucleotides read TGTGCCAGCAGTCCCGTGGGAGGATGGGGCACCATATATTTT.

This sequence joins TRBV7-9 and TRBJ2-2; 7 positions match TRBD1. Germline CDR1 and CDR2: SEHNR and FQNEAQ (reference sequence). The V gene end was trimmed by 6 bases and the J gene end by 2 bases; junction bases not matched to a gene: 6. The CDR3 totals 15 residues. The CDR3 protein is CASSSGTANTGELFF. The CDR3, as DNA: TGTGCCAGCAGTTCCGGGACAGCTAACACCGGGGAGCTGTTTTTT.

Here the CDR3 DNA reads TGTGCCAGCAGCCAAGCGACGGGTGAAAAACTGTTTTTT. The encoded protein is CASSQATGEKLFF. The chain couples TRBV4-2 to TRBJ1-4; D unclear. The CDR3 has 13 amino acids. Trimming took 1 base from V and 7 from J, leaving 7 bases between them. Germline V gives CDR1 LGHNA, CDR2 YNFKEQ.

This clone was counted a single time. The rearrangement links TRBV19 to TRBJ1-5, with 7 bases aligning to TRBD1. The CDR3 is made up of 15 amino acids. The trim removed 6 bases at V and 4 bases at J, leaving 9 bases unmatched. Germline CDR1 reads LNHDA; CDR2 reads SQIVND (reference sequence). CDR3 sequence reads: CASRFTGTANQPQHF. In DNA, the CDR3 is TGTGCCAGTAGATTCACAGGGACAGCAAATCAGCCCCAGCATTTT.

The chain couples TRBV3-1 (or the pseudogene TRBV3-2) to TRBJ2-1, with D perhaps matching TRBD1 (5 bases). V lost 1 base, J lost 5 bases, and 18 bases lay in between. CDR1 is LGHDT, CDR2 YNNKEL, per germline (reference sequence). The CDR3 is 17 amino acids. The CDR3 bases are TGTGCCAGCAGCCAAGCTGCGTGGGCAGGGATACACAATGAGCAGTTCTTC. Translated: CASSQAAWAGIHNEQFF.

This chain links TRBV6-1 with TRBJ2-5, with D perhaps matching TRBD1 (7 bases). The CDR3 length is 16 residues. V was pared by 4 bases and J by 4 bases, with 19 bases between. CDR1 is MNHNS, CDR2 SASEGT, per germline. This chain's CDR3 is CASSVGQDGRGETQYF. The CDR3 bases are TGTGCCAGCAGTGTAGGACAGGACGGGAGAGGAGAGACCCAGTACTTC.

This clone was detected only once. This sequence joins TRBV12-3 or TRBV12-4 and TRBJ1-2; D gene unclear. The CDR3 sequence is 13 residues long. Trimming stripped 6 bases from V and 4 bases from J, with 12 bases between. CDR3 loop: CASSLGVAYGYTF. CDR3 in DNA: TGTGCCAGCAGCCTCGGGGTAGCCTATGGCTACACCTTC.

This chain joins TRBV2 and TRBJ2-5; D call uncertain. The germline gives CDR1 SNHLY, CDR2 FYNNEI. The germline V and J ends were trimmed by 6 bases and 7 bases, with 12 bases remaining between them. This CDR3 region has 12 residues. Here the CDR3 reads CASRPLGGTQYF. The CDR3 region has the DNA TGTGCCAGCAGGCCGCTGGGTGGGACCCAGTACTTC.